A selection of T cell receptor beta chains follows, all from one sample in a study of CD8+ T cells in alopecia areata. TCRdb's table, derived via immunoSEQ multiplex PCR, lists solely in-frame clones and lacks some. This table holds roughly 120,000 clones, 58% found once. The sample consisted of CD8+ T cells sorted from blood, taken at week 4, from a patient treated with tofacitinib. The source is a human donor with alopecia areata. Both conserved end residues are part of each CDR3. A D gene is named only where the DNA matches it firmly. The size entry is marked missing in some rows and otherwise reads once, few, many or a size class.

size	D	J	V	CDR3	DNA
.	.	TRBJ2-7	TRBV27	CASQGGDSYEQYF	TGTGCCAGCCAGGGGGGTGACTCCTACGAGCAGTACTTC
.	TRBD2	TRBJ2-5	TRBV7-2	CASRTSGDETQYF	TGTGCCAGCAGAACTAGCGGGGACGAGACCCAGTACTTC
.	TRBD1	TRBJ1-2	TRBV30	CAWIHPQGQAYGYTF	TGTGCCTGGATCCACCCCCAAGGACAGGCCTATGGCTACACCTTC
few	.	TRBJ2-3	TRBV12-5	CASGTMDGTQYF	TGTGCTAGTGGTACTATGGACGGCACGCAGTATTTT
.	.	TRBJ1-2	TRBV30	CAWSVHGTYGYTF	TGTGCCTGGAGTGTACACGGCACCTATGGCTACACCTTC
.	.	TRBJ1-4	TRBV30	CAWSNSLNEKLFF	TGTGCCTGGAGTAACAGCCTTAATGAAAAACTGTTTTTT
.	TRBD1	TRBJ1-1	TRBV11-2	CASSLEQGKNTEAFF	TGTGCCAGCAGCTTGGAACAGGGGAAGAACACTGAAGCTTTCTTT
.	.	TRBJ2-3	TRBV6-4	CASSPPGEIKGDTQYF	TGTGCCAGCAGTCCCCCCGGGGAGATCAAGGGAGATACGCAGTATTTT
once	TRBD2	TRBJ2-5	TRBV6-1	CASSDWWASGGGETQYF	TGTGCCAGCAGTGATTGGTGGGCTAGCGGGGGGGGAGAGACCCAGTACTTC
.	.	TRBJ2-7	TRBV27	CASSPVDASSYEQYF	TGTGCCAGCAGTCCTGTTGACGCAAGCTCCTACGAGCAGTACTTC
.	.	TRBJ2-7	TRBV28	CASTSRGSYEQYF	TGTGCCAGCACTTCGCGAGGGTCCTACGAGCAGTACTTC
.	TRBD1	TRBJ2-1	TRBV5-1	CASSLRDREINEQFF	TGCGCCAGCAGCCTCCGGGACAGGGAAATCAATGAGCAGTTCTTC
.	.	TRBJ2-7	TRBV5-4	CASSLWDNHYEQYF	TGTGCCAGCAGCTTGTGGGACAACCACTACGAGCAGTACTTC
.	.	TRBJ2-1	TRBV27	CASSPGTLYNEQFF	TGTGCCAGCAGTCCCGGGACATTGTACAATGAGCAGTTCTTC
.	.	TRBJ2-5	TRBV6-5	CASGPLETQYF	TGTGCCAGCGGGCCCCTGGAGACCCAGTACTTC
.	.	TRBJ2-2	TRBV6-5	CASSYSTGKAGELFF	TGTGCCAGCAGTTACTCCACAGGGAAGGCCGGGGAGCTGTTTTTT
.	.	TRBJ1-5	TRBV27	CASSRTDNQPQHF	TGTGCCAGCAGTCGGACAGATAATCAGCCCCAGCATTTT
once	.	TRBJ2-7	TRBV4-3	CASSQDIYGYEQYF	TGCGCCAGCAGCCAAGATATTTACGGCTACGAGCAGTACTTC
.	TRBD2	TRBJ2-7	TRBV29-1	CSGLAGGSYEQYF	TGCAGCGGACTAGCGGGGGGATCCTACGAGCAGTACTTC
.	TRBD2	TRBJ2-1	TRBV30	CAWDKGRDNEQFF	TGTGCCTGGGATAAGGGGAGGGACAATGAGCAGTTCTTC
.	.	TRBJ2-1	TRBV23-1	CASSPTGSYNEQFF	TGCGCCAGCAGCCCGACAGGTTCCTACAATGAGCAGTTCTTC
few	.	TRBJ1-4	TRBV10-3	CAISMTGNNEKLFF	TGTGCCATCAGTATGACAGGAAACAATGAAAAACTGTTTTTT
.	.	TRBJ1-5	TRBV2	CASEGKSNQPQHF	TGTGCCAGCGAGGGCAAGAGCAATCAGCCCCAGCATTTT
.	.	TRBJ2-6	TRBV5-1	CASSLEWVTSSGANVLTF	TGCGCCAGCAGCTTGGAGTGGGTTACCTCCTCTGGGGCCAACGTCCTGACTTTC
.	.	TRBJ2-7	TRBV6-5	CASSLQHSYEQYF	TGTGCCAGCAGTTTACAGCACTCCTACGAGCAGTACTTC
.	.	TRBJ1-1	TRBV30	CAWSEALNTEAFF	TGTGCCTGGAGTGAGGCCCTGAACACTGAAGCTTTCTTT